The 4 T cell receptor beta chains in this list originate from one sample, sequenced in a study of beta chain features in type 1 diabetes. The study reverse transcribed the entire isolated RNA, so it sequenced expressed TCRB transcripts. Sequencing was performed with immunoSEQ multiplex PCR; in TCRdb, only in-frame clones are kept and a portion is missing. The sample lists about 620,000 clones; around 15% were seen once. Specimen: naive CD4+ T cells from blood. All receptors derive from a young man in good health.

V gene TRBV30 combines with J gene TRBJ2-7, with 8 bases that match TRBD2. Germline V gene data show CDR1 as GTSNPN and CDR2 as SVGIG (reference sequence). This CDR3 region has 14 residues. J lost 3 bases, V lost 2 bases, and 6 bases had no gene match. CDR3 coding DNA: TGTGCCTGGAGTCGGGGGGGGAACCACTACGAGCAGTACTTC. Translating gives CAWSRGGNHYEQYF.

This rearrangement joins TRBV6-6 to TRBJ2-7; 7 bases line up with TRBD1. V shed 6 bases and J 5 bases; nucleotides not matched to a gene: 4. The CDR3 runs to 12 residues. Per germline, CDR1 MNHNY and CDR2 SVGAGI (reference sequence). The CDR3, as DNA: TGTGCCAGCAGACGAGACAGGGACGAGCAGTACTTC. It is translated as CASRRDRDEQYF.

The chain recombines TRBV18 with TRBJ2-5; 8 bases fit TRBD1. Germline loops: CDR1 KGHSH, CDR2 LQKENI. After removal of 1 base from V and 5 bases from J, the junction contained 6 bases not matched to a gene. The CDR3 contains 15 residues. Written as DNA, the CDR3 is TGTGCCAGCTCACCACGAACAGGGGGAAAGGAGACCCAGTACTTC. Translating gives CASSPRTGGKETQYF.

Comment on this clone: The same CDR3 can be traced to other DNA sequences in this sample. This rearrangement joins TRBV9 to TRBJ1-6, with a weak D call TRBD1 (5 bases). The CDR3 is 14 residues long. Germline V CDR1 and CDR2: SGDLS, YYNGEE. The V end was cut by 0 bases, the J end by 5 bases, with 6 bases between. The CDR3 nucleotides read TGTGCCAGCAGCGTAGTAGGGGATAATTCACCCCTCCACTTT. Protein: CASSVVGDNSPLHF.